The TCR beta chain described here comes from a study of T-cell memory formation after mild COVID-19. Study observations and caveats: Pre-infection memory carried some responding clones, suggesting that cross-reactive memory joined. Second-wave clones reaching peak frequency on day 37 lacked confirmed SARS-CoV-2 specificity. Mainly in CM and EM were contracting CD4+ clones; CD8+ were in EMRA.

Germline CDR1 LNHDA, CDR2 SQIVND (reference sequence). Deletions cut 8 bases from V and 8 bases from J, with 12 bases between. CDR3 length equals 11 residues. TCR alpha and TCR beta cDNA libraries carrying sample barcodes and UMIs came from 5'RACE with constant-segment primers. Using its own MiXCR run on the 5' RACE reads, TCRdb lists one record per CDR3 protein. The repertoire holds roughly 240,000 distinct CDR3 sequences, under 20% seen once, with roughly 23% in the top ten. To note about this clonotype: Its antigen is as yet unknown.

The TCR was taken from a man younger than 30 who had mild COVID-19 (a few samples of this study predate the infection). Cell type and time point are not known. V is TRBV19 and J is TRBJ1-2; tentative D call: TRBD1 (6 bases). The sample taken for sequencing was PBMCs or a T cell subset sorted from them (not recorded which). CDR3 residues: CASGTGRGYTF. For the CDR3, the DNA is TGTGCCAGTGGTACAGGGAGGGGCTACACCTTC.